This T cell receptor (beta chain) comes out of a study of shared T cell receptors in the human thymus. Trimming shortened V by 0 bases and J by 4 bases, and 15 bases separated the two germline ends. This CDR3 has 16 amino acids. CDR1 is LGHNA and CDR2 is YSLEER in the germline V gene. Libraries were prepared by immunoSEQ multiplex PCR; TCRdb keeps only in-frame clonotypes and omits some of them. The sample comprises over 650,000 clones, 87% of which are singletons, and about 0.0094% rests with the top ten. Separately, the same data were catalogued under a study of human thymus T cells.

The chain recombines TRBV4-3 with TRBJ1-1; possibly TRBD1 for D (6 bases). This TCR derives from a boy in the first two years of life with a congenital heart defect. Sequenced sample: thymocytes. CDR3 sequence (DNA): TGCGCCAGCAGCCAAGACTCGCCGGGGGGCGGCACTGAAGCTTTCTTT. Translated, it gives CASSQDSPGGGTEAFF.